A single sample gave rise to the 14 T cell receptor beta chains below, sequenced in a study of T cell responses to AZD1222 COVID-19 vaccine. The protocol was immunoSEQ multiplex PCR, while the TCRdb copy is restricted to in-frame clones and leaves out a portion. The table shows nearly 110,000 clones, with roughly nine tenths occurring only once. Sequencing was performed on peripheral blood, taken 28 days after the second AZD1222 dose. The receptors were gathered from an adult who received the AZD1222 COVID-19 vaccine.

The V gene is TRBV4-3, the J gene TRBJ2-1; perhaps TRBD1 as D (5 bases). Germline loops: CDR1 LGHNA, CDR2 YSLEER. This CDR3 region has 15 residues. Trimming removed 3 bases at V and 1 base at J, with 10 bases between. The CDR3 DNA reads TGCGCCAGCAGCCAGGAAGACAGTTCCTACAATGAGCAGTTCTTC. This codes for CASSQEDSSYNEQFF.

This sequence joins TRBV19 and TRBJ1-2; 9 nucleotides line up with TRBD1. The germline CDR1 and CDR2 sequences are LNHDA and SQIVND (reference sequence). The trim removed 5 bases at V and 4 bases at J, leaving 11 bases unmatched. This CDR3 comprises 16 residues. Written as DNA, the CDR3 is TGTGCCAGTAGTGCCCCGGGACAGGGCCGATTCTATGGCTACACCTTC. Translated: CASSAPGQGRFYGYTF.

This chain uses TRBV3-1 (or the pseudogene TRBV3-2) with TRBJ2-1, with D unresolved. Trimming removed 0 bases from V and 4 bases from J, with 10 bases in between. The CDR3 contains 15 residues. The germline V gene has CDR1 LGHDT and CDR2 YNNKEL (reference sequence). CDR3 region: CASSQDRLPYNEQFF. Written as DNA, the CDR3 is TGTGCCAGCAGCCAAGATAGACTCCCATACAATGAGCAGTTCTTC.

The gene calls are TRBV5-1 and TRBJ2-7, with 7 bases that match TRBD1. The CDR3 runs 15 residues. The germline V gene encodes CDR1 SGHRS and CDR2 YFSETQ. V was pared by 4 bases and J by 1 base, with 8 bases of the junction left unmatched. CDR3 bases: TGCGCCAGCAGCCAGGACAGGTCTATGTCCTACGAGCAGTACTTC. As protein: CASSQDRSMSYEQYF.

This clone was detected only once. The gene calls are TRBV27 and TRBJ1-3; a weak D match, TRBD1 (5 bases). The CDR3 is 14 residues long. Per germline, CDR1 MNHEY and CDR2 SMNVEV (reference sequence). V was shortened by 6 bases and J by 0 bases, with 9 bases between the two germline ends. CDR3 loop: CASSSDNSGNTIYF. The DNA of the CDR3 is TGTGCCAGCAGCTCGGACAACTCTGGAAACACCATATATTTT.

V usage is TRBV28 and J usage is TRBJ1-2; the D is unclear. The CDR3 is 14 amino acids. Looked up from germline, CDR1 is MDHEN and CDR2 is SYDVKM. The V and J ends lost 3 bases and 0 bases respectively, with 8 bases between them. CDR3 nucleotide sequence: TGTGCCAGCAGTTTGGGCAGGTCTAACTATGGCTACACCTTC. It translates to CASSLGRSNYGYTF.

This chain joins TRBV19 and TRBJ1-2; D unclear. The ends were cut back, 5 bases at V and 6 bases at J, with 10 bases in the middle. CDR3 length: 12 amino acids. The germline V gene encodes CDR1 LNHDA and CDR2 SQIVND (reference sequence). CDR3 amino acids: CASSPRGNGYTF. The DNA for the CDR3 is TGTGCCAGTAGTCCAAGAGGAAATGGCTACACCTTC.

The chain couples TRBV7-9 to TRBJ2-7, with 7 bases lining up with TRBD1. The germline V gene has CDR1 SEHNR and CDR2 FQNEAQ (reference sequence). J gave up 5 bases and V 5 bases, and 6 bases lay outside the gene matches. This CDR3 has 13 residues. The CDR3 sequence: CASSPPDRNEQYF. As DNA, the CDR3 is TGTGCCAGCAGCCCACCGGACAGGAACGAGCAGTACTTC.

A single count supports this clone. The chain links TRBV4-2 to TRBJ2-3; the D gene is possibly TRBD1 (8 bases). Germline CDR1 is LGHNA and CDR2 is YNFKEQ. Trimming left V 6 bases short and J 4 bases short, with 23 bases between. This CDR3 comprises 17 residues. CDR3 nucleotide sequence: TGTGCCAGCAGGAGCATAACGACAGGGGCGGGGGCAGATACGCAGTATTTT. Its protein product is CASRSITTGAGADTQYF.

The chain combines TRBV11-1 with TRBJ1-2; TRBD1 might be the D (5 bases). The CDR3 sequence is 15 residues long. The germline V gene has CDR1 SGHAT and CDR2 FQDESV (reference sequence). Deletions cut 5 bases from V and 4 bases from J, with 17 bases between. This CDR3 is CASSKYSDSLYGYTF. In DNA form, the CDR3 reads TGTGCCAGCAGCAAATACTCCGACAGCCTCTATGGCTACACCTTC.

The chain recombines TRBV6-5 with TRBJ1-5; TRBD1 matches 8 bases. V lost 7 bases and J lost 9; bases outside the gene matches: 11. The CDR3 has 14 amino acids. CDR1 is MNHEY, CDR2 SVGAGI, per germline. CDR3 sequence: CASTPDRAKGPQHF. For the CDR3, the DNA is TGTGCCAGCACCCCGGACAGGGCTAAAGGGCCCCAGCATTTT.

The chain joins TRBV10-3 to TRBJ2-3, with D unclear. The CDR3 is 14 amino acids. In germline, CDR1 is ENHRY, CDR2 SYGVKD. Trimming shortened V by 2 bases and J by 2 bases, and 8 bases separated the two germline ends. The CDR3 protein is CAISERTATDTQYF. In DNA, the CDR3 is TGTGCCATCAGTGAGCGGACGGCCACAGATACGCAGTATTTT.

The gene calls are TRBV5-6 and TRBJ2-1; 9 bases agree with TRBD2. The V gene's germline CDR1 is SGHDT and CDR2 YYEEEE. The CDR3 sequence is 17 residues long. The junction had 9 bases not matched to a gene; V was cut back by 0 bases and J by 5 bases. CDR3 protein: CASSLGLAGYPHNEQFF. For the CDR3, the DNA is TGTGCCAGCAGCTTGGGGCTAGCGGGGTACCCCCACAATGAGCAGTTCTTC. Based on the CDR3 plus reference TRBV5-6 and TRBJ2-1, the full variable domain is DAGVTQSPTHLIKTRGQQVTLRCSPKSGHDTVSWYQQALGQGPQFIFQYYEEEERQRGNFPDRFSGHQFPNYSSELNVNALLLGDSALYLCASSLGLAGYPHNEQFFGPGTRLTVL.

V gene TRBV19 combines with J gene TRBJ1-4; the match to TRBD1 covers 7 bases. Germline CDR1 and CDR2: LNHDA and SQIVND (reference sequence). The CDR3 contains 14 residues. The junction had 5 bases not matched to a gene; V was cut back by 4 bases and J by 6 bases. CDR3 residues: CASSRGQFHEKLFF. CDR3 DNA sequence: TGTGCCAGTAGTAGGGGACAGTTTCATGAAAAACTGTTTTTT.